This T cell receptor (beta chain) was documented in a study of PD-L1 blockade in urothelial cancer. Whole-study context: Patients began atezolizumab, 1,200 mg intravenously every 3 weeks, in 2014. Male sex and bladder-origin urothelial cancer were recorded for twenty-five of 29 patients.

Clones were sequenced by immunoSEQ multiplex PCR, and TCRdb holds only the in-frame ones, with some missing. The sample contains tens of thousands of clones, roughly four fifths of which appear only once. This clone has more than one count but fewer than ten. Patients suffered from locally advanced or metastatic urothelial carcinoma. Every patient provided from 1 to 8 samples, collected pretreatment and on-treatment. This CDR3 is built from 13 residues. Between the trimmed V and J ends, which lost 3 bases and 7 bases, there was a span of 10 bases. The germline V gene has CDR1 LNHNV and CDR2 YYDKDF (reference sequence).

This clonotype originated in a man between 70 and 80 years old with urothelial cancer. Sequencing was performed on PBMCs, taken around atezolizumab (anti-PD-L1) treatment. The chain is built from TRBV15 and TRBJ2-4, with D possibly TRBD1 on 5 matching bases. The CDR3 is CATSREGANIQYF. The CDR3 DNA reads TGTGCCACCAGCAGGGAAGGGGCGAACATTCAGTACTTC.